Listed below are T cell receptor beta chains from one sample, sequenced in a study of blood T cell repertoires in COVID-19. Using immunoSEQ multiplex PCR, the repertoire was profiled, and TCRdb retains in-frame clones only, with some absent. This sample has under 300,000 clones, with approximately 88% found just once. Material for sequencing was peripheral blood. These receptors all stem from a man in his fifties with acute or convalescent COVID-19. CDR3s include the opening cysteine and the closing phenylalanine or tryptophan. A D gene is named only where the DNA matches it firmly. Clone size appears in some rows only: once, few, many, or a class for an expanded clone.

.,TRBJ1-1,13,.,TRBV7-2,TGTGCCAGCAGCTTTCTCGGGGACACTGAAGCTTTCTTT,CASSFLGDTEAFF
.,TRBJ2-5,16,TRBD2,TRBV4-2,TGTGCCAGCAGCCCATCTAGCGGGGGCCCCGTAAAGACCCAGTACTTC,CASSPSSGGPVKTQYF
.,TRBJ2-7,14,.,TRBV27,TGTGCCAGCAGTCCCGACCGATGGGGCCGCGAGCAGTACTTC,CASSPDRWGREQYF
.,TRBJ1-1,13,.,TRBV18,TGTGCCAGCTCACCACCGGGGAGGGAAGTGGCTTTCTTT,CASSPPGREVAFF
.,TRBJ1-1,16,.,TRBV5-6,TGTGCCAGCAGTTCTTTGGGGGAGGGGTGGAACACTGAAGCTTTCTTT,CASSSLGEGWNTEAFF
.,TRBJ2-3,15,TRBD2,TRBV9,TGTGCCAGCAGCTCTCAACTAGCGGTTATAGATACGCAGTATTTT,CASSSQLAVIDTQYF
.,TRBJ2-2,13,TRBD1,TRBV12-3/TRBV12-4,TGTGCCAGCAGACCAACAGGGGCCGGGGAGCTGTTTTTT,CASRPTGAGELFF
.,TRBJ2-5,14,.,TRBV27,TGTGCCAGCAGTTTAAACACAGGGAAAGAGACCCAGTACTTC,CASSLNTGKETQYF
.,TRBJ2-1,15,TRBD2,TRBV11-1,TGTGCCAGCAGCCAGACTAGCGGGGGCTACAATGAGCAGTTCTTC,CASSQTSGGYNEQFF
.,TRBJ2-4,14,.,TRBV4-1,TGCGCCAGCAGCGGGGGCAGAGCCAAAAACATTCAGTACTTC,CASSGGRAKNIQYF
.,TRBJ1-5,15,TRBD1,TRBV5-5,TGTGCCAGCAGCTTCGGACAGGGTATCAATCAGCCCCAGCATTTT,CASSFGQGINQPQHF
.,TRBJ2-3,13,.,TRBV18,TGTGCCAGCTCGCTGTGGGAGGAGGATACGCAGTATTTT,CASSLWEEDTQYF
.,TRBJ1-2,15,TRBD1,TRBV6-1,TGTGCCAGCAGTGTGTCCCCTTCAGGGGGCTATGGCTACACCTTC,CASSVSPSGGYGYTF
once,TRBJ1-1,11,.,TRBV20-1,TGCAGTGCTAGAACAGGCACTGAAGCTTTCTTT,CSARTGTEAFF
once,TRBJ2-7,15,TRBD1,TRBV18,TGTGCCAGCTCACCACGGGACAGGAGCTCCTACGAGCAGTACTTC,CASSPRDRSSYEQYF
once,TRBJ1-3,18,.,TRBV19,TGTGCCAGTAACGGACTTCCGCGTTTACCGGCGTCTGGAAACACCATATATTTT,CASNGLPRLPASGNTIYF
many,TRBJ2-5,16,.,TRBV7-3,TGTGCCAGCAGCTTAGTACCAGGCACCCTTCAACAGACCCAGTACTTC,CASSLVPGTLQQTQYF
.,TRBJ2-5,15,TRBD1,TRBV13,TGTGCCAGCAGCCCCCGGGACAGGGGGTGGGAGACCCAGTACTTC,CASSPRDRGWETQYF
.,TRBJ1-1,13,TRBD1,TRBV6-6,TGTGCCAGCAGATCCGGCAGGGGGACTGAAGCTTTCTTT,CASRSGRGTEAFF
.,TRBJ2-2,17,TRBD1,TRBV11-3,TGTGCCAGCAGCCCCAATGTGGGGACAGGGGTGACCGGGGAGCTGTTTTTT,CASSPNVGTGVTGELFF
.,TRBJ2-6,16,.,TRBV7-3,TGTGCCAGCAGCTTTTTGCTGAGCTCTGGGGCCAACGTCCTGACTTTC,CASSFLLSSGANVLTF
.,TRBJ2-5,14,TRBD1,TRBV2,TGTGCCAGCAGAAGGGACAGCCGACAAGAGACCCAGTACTTC,CASRRDSRQETQYF
.,TRBJ2-5,16,TRBD1,TRBV5-4,TGTGCCAGCAGCTTGGGTGGCAGGGGGCTACAAGAGACCCAGTACTTC,CASSLGGRGLQETQYF
.,TRBJ1-1,14,TRBD1,TRBV10-3,TGTGCCATCAGTGGTAAGACAGGGGGCACTGAAGCTTTCTTT,CAISGKTGGTEAFF
few,TRBJ2-3,14,.,TRBV6-6,TGTGCCAGCAGTTACGGGGGGGCGGAAGATACGCAGTATTTT,CASSYGGAEDTQYF
few,TRBJ1-6,14,.,TRBV9,TGTGCCAGCAGCGTAACGGGAGGCGATTCACCCCTCCACTTT,CASSVTGGDSPLHF
.,TRBJ1-5,15,TRBD1,TRBV2,TGTGCCAGCAGTACAAGGGACAGGCGCAATCAGCCCCAGCATTTT,CASSTRDRRNQPQHF
few,TRBJ1-4,14,.,TRBV19,TGTGCCAGTAGTCCGAACCTCCGGGGGGAAAAACTGTTTTTT,CASSPNLRGEKLFF
.,TRBJ2-3,15,TRBD1,TRBV13,TGTGCCAGCAGCCTCCGACAGGGGAGCACAGATACGCAGTATTTT,CASSLRQGSTDTQYF
.,TRBJ2-7,13,TRBD1,TRBV27,TGTGCCACCCAACGGACAGGCCTCTACGAGCAGTACTTC,CATQRTGLYEQYF
once,TRBJ1-5,15,TRBD1,TRBV4-1,TGCGCCAGCAGCCAGCGGGACAGGGGGCTTCAGCCCCAGCATTTT,CASSQRDRGLQPQHF
.,TRBJ1-2,14,.,TRBV5-1,TGCGCCAGCAGCCCCCCGGACACAATCTATGGCTACACCTTC,CASSPPDTIYGYTF
.,TRBJ2-1,16,TRBD1,TRBV6-6,TGTGCCAGCAGACCGCTCCCGGGACAGGGGTCCGGGGAGCAGTTCTTC,CASRPLPGQGSGEQFF
.,TRBJ2-7,16,.,TRBV3-1/TRBV3-2,TGTGCCAGCAGCCTAGGGGCGGGGCGGCCCTCCTACGAGCAGTACTTC,CASSLGAGRPSYEQYF
.,TRBJ2-3,14,TRBD2,TRBV29-1,TGCAGCGTGGCTGGACTAGCGGGTACAGATACGCAGTATTTT,CSVAGLAGTDTQYF
.,TRBJ1-5,17,.,TRBV21-1,TGTGCCAGCAGCAAAGAGCCAGGCAGGGAGGGGTATCAGCCCCAGCATTTT,CASSKEPGREGYQPQHF
once,TRBJ1-2,16,.,TRBV5-6,TGTGCCAGCAGCTTGCTAGCGGCTCCCGCGGTCTATGGCTACACCTTC,CASSLLAAPAVYGYTF
once,TRBJ1-4,15,.,TRBV7-9,TGTGCCAGCAGCCCCCGGAGAATTGGTAATGAAAAACTGTTTTTT,CASSPRRIGNEKLFF
.,TRBJ2-7,14,TRBD2,TRBV7-9,TGTGCCAGCAGCCCGAGCGGGGGGGATAGGGAGCAGTACTTC,CASSPSGGDREQYF
.,TRBJ2-3,16,TRBD2,TRBV5-4,TGTGCCAGCAGCCTTAGCGGGGGGGCCGTTAGAGATACGCAGTATTTT,CASSLSGGAVRDTQYF
.,TRBJ2-7,14,.,TRBV10-3,TGTGCCATCAGGACGGGGTTGGGAGACTACGAGCAGTACTTC,CAIRTGLGDYEQYF
once,TRBJ1-2,16,TRBD1,TRBV6-4,TGTGCCAGCAGTGATTTCGGACAGGGTCCCTTTAGTGGCTACACCTTC,CASSDFGQGPFSGYTF
once,TRBJ2-6,14,.,TRBV23-1,TGCGCCAGCGGGGGGGGCCCTGGGGCCAACGTCCTGACTTTC,CASGGGPGANVLTF
.,TRBJ1-6,11,.,TRBV5-1,TGCGCCACCCTTCCCCGGTCACCCCTCCACTTT,CATLPRSPLHF
.,TRBJ1-1,15,.,TRBV3-1/TRBV3-2,TGTGCCAGCAGCCCCGTGGGACACTCGAACACTGAAGCTTTCTTT,CASSPVGHSNTEAFF
.,TRBJ2-2,16,.,TRBV6-5,TGTGCCAGCAGTTATCAGCGGATGGTGAACACCGGGGAGCTGTTTTTT,CASSYQRMVNTGELFF
.,TRBJ1-6,16,TRBD1,TRBV5-1,TGCGCCAGCAGCTTGTCGGCCGGGACAGGTCTTTCACCCCTCCACTTT,CASSLSAGTGLSPLHF
once,TRBJ2-1,11,.,TRBV5-1,TGCGCCAGCAGCAAGGGACTGGAGCAGTTCTTC,CASSKGLEQFF
.,TRBJ1-1,14,.,TRBV3-1/TRBV3-2,TGTGCCAGCAGCCGCGAGGGCGGGGTCACTGAAGCTTTCTTT,CASSREGGVTEAFF
once,TRBJ2-3,17,.,TRBV11-3,TGTGCCAGCAGCTTAGACGCCAGGCGGGCGGGCACAGATACGCAGTATTTT,CASSLDARRAGTDTQYF
.,TRBJ1-1,14,.,TRBV6-6,TGTGCCAGCAGTTACTCCCGGGGGTACACTGAAGCTTTCTTT,CASSYSRGYTEAFF
.,TRBJ1-1,12,.,TRBV2,TGTGCCAGCACCTCCTCTAGCACTGAAGCTTTCTTT,CASTSSSTEAFF
.,TRBJ2-2,14,TRBD1,TRBV3-1/TRBV3-2,TGTGCCAGCAGTCCCGGGACAGGGACCGGGGAGCTGTTTTTT,CASSPGTGTGELFF
.,TRBJ2-4,16,TRBD2,TRBV3-1/TRBV3-2,TGTGCCAGCAGCCGGCATGGGGAACGCGGGGGGGCCATTCAGTACTTC,CASSRHGERGGAIQYF
.,TRBJ2-7,12,.,TRBV19,TGTGCCAGTAGTAACAGACCCTACGAGCAGTACTTC,CASSNRPYEQYF
.,TRBJ2-3,16,TRBD2,TRBV5-4,TGTGCCAGCAGCTCCTCCAGCGGGGGGATCACAGATACGCAGTATTTT,CASSSSSGGITDTQYF
.,TRBJ1-2,14,TRBD1,TRBV4-2,TGTGCCAGCAGCCAAGATGCGACAGGGGAAGGCTACACCTTC,CASSQDATGEGYTF